A single sample gave rise to the 32 T cell receptor beta chains below, sequenced in a study of molecular identifiers for immune sequencing clone quantification. MiXCR, run by TCRdb on the PCR reads, gives a single entry per CDR3 protein. The sample lists 45,000 to 55,000 distinct CDR3 sequences; around 33% were seen once. The sequencing sample was made of naive CD8+ T cells from blood, with Jurkat cell RNA spiked in. Subset here: FACS-sorted CD8+CD4-CCR7+CD45RA+ naive T cells. The source of these receptors is a human donor in good health. Some libraries in this study had Jurkat cell RNA spiked in.

The sample holds many counts of this clonotype. V is TRBV7-8 and J is TRBJ2-7, with 10 bases lining up with TRBD2. This CDR3 has 14 residues. Germline V gene lookup returns CDR1 SGHVS and CDR2 FQNEAQ. Germline trimming cut 3 bases from V and 5 bases from J; bases unmatched to any gene: 4. CDR3 DNA: TGTGCCAGCAGCTTGTGGACTAGCGGAAACGAGCAGTACTTC. This encodes CASSLWTSGNEQYF. Using reference TRBV7-8 and TRBJ2-7 for the parts outside the CDR3, the full variable domain is GAGVSQSPRYKVAKRGQDVALRCDPISGHVSLFWYQQALGQGPEFLTYFQNEAQLDKSGLPSDRFFAERPEGSVSTLKIQRTQQEDSAVYLCASSLWTSGNEQYFGPGTRLTVT.

Concerning this clonotype: A much larger clone sits a single nucleotide away, making a read error possible. The conserved phenylalanine or tryptophan is not found at the CDR3 terminus, so this likely reflects a read error. This chain connects TRBV6-2 or TRBV6-3 to TRBJ1-5, with a possible D match to TRBD1 (6 bases). The CDR3 runs 13 residues. Germline V gene lookup returns CDR1 MNHEY and CDR2 SVGEGT. V was shortened by 6 bases and J by 5 bases, with 11 bases between the two germline ends. DNA of the CDR3: TGTGCCAGCAGGGACAGCATGGATCAGCCCCAGCATTTA. The encoded protein is CASRDSMDQPQHL.

This clonotype was observed a handful of times. CDR3 in amino acids: CSVETDNWETQYF. The CDR3 DNA sequence: TGCAGCGTTGAGACGGACAATTGGGAGACCCAGTACTTC. This chain links TRBV29-1 with TRBJ2-5, with D possibly being TRBD1 (5 bases). Germline V gene lookup returns CDR1 SQVTM and CDR2 ANQGSEA. V lost 3 bases and J 5 bases, leaving 13 bases between the germline ends. This CDR3 has 13 residues.

Comments on this clonotype: This may arise from a read error, as a much more abundant clone is one base away. This chain connects TRBV28 to TRBJ2-7; 8 bases are a match to TRBD2. In germline, CDR1 is MDHEN, CDR2 SYDVKM. The CDR3 covers 13 residues. The junction had 7 bases not matched to a gene; V was cut back by 6 bases and J by 6 bases. In DNA, the CDR3 is TGTGCCAGCAGCCCAACGGGAGGGGCCGAGCAGTACTTC. Amino acid sequence: CASSPTGGAEQYF.

This clonotype was found many times. This chain uses TRBV5-6 with TRBJ1-5, with D unresolved. CDR3 length: 12 amino acids. The V end lost 0 bases, the J end lost 7 bases, and 5 bases lay between the germline ends. Germline CDR1 and CDR2: SGHDT and YYEEEE. The CDR3 reads CASSLGSQPQHF. The DNA for the CDR3 is TGTGCCAGCAGCTTGGGGTCCCAGCCCCAGCATTTT.

The table lists this clonotype with many counts. The rearrangement uses TRBV13 and TRBJ2-6; 9 nucleotides align to TRBD1. Unmatched junction bases numbered 8, after V lost 5 bases and J lost 0 bases. The germline V gene encodes CDR1 PRHDT and CDR2 FYEKMQ (reference sequence). The CDR3 spans 18 residues. The CDR3 coding sequence is TGTGCCAGCAGCAGGCGGACAGGGGTGTTCTCTGGGGCCAACGTCCTGACTTTC. It codes for CASSRRTGVFSGANVLTF.

The CDR3 is CAIRRGTGIPYEQYF. CDR3 nucleotides: TGTGCCATCAGGCGCGGGACAGGGATTCCCTACGAGCAGTACTTC. The chain uses TRBV10-3 and TRBJ2-7; TRBD1 matches 9 bases. This CDR3 contains 15 residues. Germline V CDR1 and CDR2: ENHRY, SYGVKD. J lost 2 bases, V lost 6 bases, and 8 bases had no gene match.

The chain couples TRBV9 to TRBJ1-2; perhaps TRBD1 as D (5 bases). Looked up from germline, CDR1 is SGDLS and CDR2 is YYNGEE. This CDR3 contains 15 residues. Trimming took off 2 bases at V and 3 bases at J, with 14 bases between the two ends. This chain's CDR3 is CASSVGRRDDYGYTF. CDR3 in DNA: TGTGCCAGCAGCGTGGGTCGCAGGGATGACTATGGCTACACCTTC.

Details on this clonotype: A junction boundary mismatches the germline segment, possibly from a read error. The chain links TRBV20-1 to TRBJ2-1; D not resolved. CDR1 is DFQATT and CDR2 is SNEGSKA in the germline V gene (reference sequence). This CDR3 is 14 amino acids long. CDR3 sequence reads: CSARDQSSYNAQFF. The CDR3 bases are TGCAGTGCTAGAGATCAAAGCTCCTACAATGCGCAGTTCTTC.

The V call is TRBV27, the J call TRBJ2-1; TRBD2 aligns across 10 bases. Trimming took 5 bases from V and 9 from J; bases not matched to a gene: 16. The CDR3 consists of 17 residues. Germline CDR1 is MNHEY and CDR2 is SMNVEV (reference sequence). CDR3 sequence (DNA): TGTGCCAGCAGTCCCCATCTAGCGGGAGTTGAAATGGTTGAGCAGTTCTTC. Its protein is CASSPHLAGVEMVEQFF.

The rearrangement joins TRBV4-1 to TRBJ2-7, with TRBD1 matching 9 bases. This CDR3 contains 16 residues. The V and J ends lost 4 bases and 2 bases, in that order; junction bases with no gene match: 9. The germline gives CDR1 MGHRA, CDR2 YSYEKL. The CDR3 DNA follows: TGCGCCAGCAGCCTCTCCGGGACAGGGTCCCCCTACGAGCAGTACTTC. It translates to CASSLSGTGSPYEQYF.

This clonotype was observed at least ten times. The V call is TRBV6-1, the J call TRBJ1-5; no reliable D call. Germline CDR1 MNHNS, CDR2 SASEGT. V lost 2 bases and J lost 7, with 3 bases in between. The CDR3 extends over 11 amino acids. CDR3 residues: CASSEYQPQHF. CDR3 DNA: TGTGCCAGCAGTGAATACCAGCCCCAGCATTTT.

The chain uses TRBV5-6 and TRBJ2-1; 8 positions match TRBD1. Losses at the gene ends were 3 bases for V and 8 bases for J; bases not matched to a gene: 4. CDR1 is SGHDT and CDR2 is YYEEEE in the germline V gene. The CDR3 has 13 residues. The CDR3 coding sequence is TGTGCCAGCAGCTCGACAGGGGTAGATGAGCAGTTCTTC. This encodes CASSSTGVDEQFF.

The chain combines TRBV7-6 with TRBJ2-1, with TRBD2 matching 7 bases. Germline V gives CDR1 SGHVS, CDR2 FNYEAQ. The CDR3 is 16 residues long. V trimming: 5 bases; J trimming: 0 bases; junction bases outside the gene matches: 7. The CDR3 here is CASSPSGRSSYNEQFF. In nucleotides, the CDR3 is TGTGCCAGCAGCCCTAGCGGAAGAAGCTCCTACAATGAGCAGTTCTTC.

The chain links TRBV4-1 to TRBJ1-2; 12 bases line up with TRBD1. CDR1 is MGHRA, CDR2 YSYEKL, per germline. This CDR3 has 17 amino acids. V was clipped by 1 base and J by 4 bases; unmatched bases: 7. This chain's CDR3 is CASSQVSRDRGLYGYTF. The CDR3 DNA is TGCGCCAGCAGCCAAGTTTCCAGGGACAGGGGGCTCTATGGCTACACCTTC.

This clonotype was detected only a few times. The chain recombines TRBV29-1 with TRBJ1-1, with TRBD1 identical over 12 bases. Germline CDR1 reads SQVTM; CDR2 reads ANQGSEA. V was clipped by 5 bases and J by 1 base; unmatched bases: 8. CDR3 length equals 16 residues. CDR3 sequence (DNA): TGCAGCGTTTACGGGACAGGGGGCTTCGGGAACACTGAAGCTTTCTTT. Protein sequence: CSVYGTGGFGNTEAFF.

The V and J genes are TRBV7-8 and TRBJ2-7; 11 bases agree with TRBD2. The CDR3 runs 16 residues. Losses at the gene ends were 5 bases for V and 0 bases for J; bases not matched to a gene: 6. Germline values: CDR1 SGHVS, CDR2 FQNEAQ. The CDR3 here is CASSPRLAGNSYEQYF. The CDR3 region has the DNA TGTGCCAGCAGCCCCCGACTAGCGGGAAACTCCTACGAGCAGTACTTC.

The chain carries TRBV19 and TRBJ2-3; D gene unclear. The V gene's germline CDR1 is LNHDA and CDR2 SQIVND (reference sequence). This CDR3 contains 13 residues. The ends were cut back, 4 bases at V and 7 bases at J, with 12 bases in the middle. The CDR3 here is CASSKDAVNTQYF. The CDR3 bases are TGTGCCAGTAGTAAGGACGCGGTGAATACGCAGTATTTT.

Concerning this clonotype: Given a much more abundant clone one base away, this may be a read error. The chain couples TRBV7-9 to TRBJ2-3; 8 positions agree with TRBD2. The germline V gene has CDR1 SEHNR and CDR2 FQNEAQ (reference sequence). CDR3 length: 16 residues. J was trimmed by 2 bases and V by 1 base; bases with no gene match: 5. Here the CDR3 DNA reads TGTGCCAGCAGCTTAGGTGTAGCGGGGATCACAGATACGCAGTATTTT. As protein: CASSLGVAGITDTQYF.

About this clonotype itself: This may come from a read error, since a much larger clone is one base off. The V call is TRBV11-2, the J call TRBJ1-2; TRBD1 is a possible D gene (6 bases). In germline, CDR1 is SGHAT, CDR2 FQNNGV. The CDR3 totals 13 residues. The CDR3 spells CASSLEDSYGDTF. CDR3 in DNA: TGTGCCAGCAGCTTAGAGGACAGCTATGGCGACACCTTC.

The sample holds many counts of this clonotype. This chain uses TRBV5-6 with TRBJ2-3; D may correspond to TRBD1 or TRBD2 (6 bases each). With 3 bases removed from V and 3 bases from J, the gap between germline ends came to 20 bases. CDR3 size: 17 residues. Per the germline V gene, CDR1 is SGHDT and CDR2 is YYEEEE. The CDR3: CASSWTPGGGGTDTQYF. CDR3 DNA sequence: TGTGCCAGCAGCTGGACCCCTGGCGGAGGGGGAACAGATACGCAGTATTTT.

The CDR3: CASSIGAGGIYEQYF. CDR3 in DNA: TGTGCCAGTAGTATAGGAGCGGGAGGGATCTACGAGCAGTACTTC. The V gene is TRBV19, the J gene TRBJ2-7, with TRBD2 matching 10 bases. Germline values: CDR1 LNHDA, CDR2 SQIVND (reference sequence). V lost 1 base, J lost 3 bases, and 3 bases stayed unmatched. This CDR3 region has 15 residues.

Ten or more counts support this clonotype. This chain connects TRBV28 to TRBJ2-5, with 8 bases aligning to TRBD1. Looked up from germline, CDR1 is MDHEN and CDR2 is SYDVKM. The CDR3 spans 12 residues. The junction had 4 bases not matched to a gene; V was cut back by 8 bases and J by 5 bases. This CDR3 reads CASEGQGETQYF. For the CDR3, the DNA is TGTGCCAGCGAAGGACAGGGTGAGACCCAGTACTTC.

This clonotype was seen once. The junction departs from the called germline gene at one end, perhaps through a read error. The V gene is TRBV9, the J gene TRBJ2-3, with 8 nucleotides matching TRBD1. This CDR3 is 16 amino acids long. Germline V gene sequence: CDR1 SGDLS, CDR2 YYNGEE. For the CDR3, the DNA is TGTGCCCGCAGCGGTCACCGGGACAGGCCCACAGATACGCAGAATTTT. Amino acid sequence: CARSGHRDRPTDTQNF. Looking up the rest from reference TRBV9 and TRBJ2-3 gives the full variable domain: DSGVTQTPKHLITATGQRVTLRCSPRSGDLSVYWYQQSLDQGLQFLIQYYNGEERAKGNILERFSAQQFPDLHSELNLSSLELGDSALYFCARSGHRDRPTDTQNFGPGTRLTVL.

On this clonotype itself: Germline is not matched at one junction end, which may reflect a read error. The rearrangement links TRBV5-1 to TRBJ1-1, with D unresolved. This CDR3 region has 13 residues. The germline V gene has CDR1 SGHRS and CDR2 YFSETQ. CDR3 loop: CANSGPPPAEAFF. CDR3 sequence (DNA): TGCGCCAACAGCGGACCCCCCCCCGCTGAAGCTTTCTTT.

Concerning this clonotype: With a much larger clone just one base away, this may be a read error. Because it lacks the conserved phenylalanine or tryptophan at the end, this CDR3 is likely a read error. The gene calls are TRBV7-9 and TRBJ1-4; D not resolved. The CDR3 spans 11 residues. The germline V gene has CDR1 SEHNR and CDR2 FQNEAQ (reference sequence). The ends were cut back, 3 bases at V and 8 bases at J, with 4 bases in the middle. CDR3 region: CASSLQEKLFI. CDR3 nucleotides: TGTGCCAGCAGCTTGCAAGAAAAACTGTTTATT.

This clonotype was observed once. It may be a read error: a sequence one base away is much more abundant. The chain uses TRBV7-7 and TRBJ2-5; 7 positions agree with TRBD2. Germline V lookup: CDR1 SSHAT, CDR2 FNYEAQ (reference sequence). V was clipped by 3 bases and J by 5 bases; unmatched bases: 6. The CDR3 is made up of 14 amino acids. The CDR3 is CASSLATAGETQYF. DNA for the CDR3: TGTGCCAGCAGCTTGGCTACAGCGGGGGAGACCCAGTACTTC.

This clonotype was observed a few times. The chain employs TRBV28 and TRBJ2-5; D is unclear. The length of the CDR3 is 12 residues. Trimming removed 5 bases from V and 7 bases from J, with 11 bases in between. From germline, CDR1 is MDHEN and CDR2 SYDVKM. This CDR3 reads CASSPVGWTQYF. CDR3 nucleotides: TGTGCCAGCAGTCCAGTTGGCTGGACCCAGTACTTC.

This clonotype was recorded a few times. The V gene is TRBV10-2, the J gene TRBJ2-7; tentative D call: TRBD1 (7 bases). Trimming took 5 bases from V and 9 from J, leaving 23 bases between them. This CDR3 has 15 amino acids. Germline CDR1 is WSHSY and CDR2 is SAAADI. In DNA form, the CDR3 reads TGCGCCAGCAGTTCTGGGGGGACAGCCCCTGAGGGGCAGTACTTC. It translates to CASSSGGTAPEGQYF.

V and J are TRBV23-1 and TRBJ2-5; 9 nucleotides match TRBD1. TRBV23-1 is labeled an ORF, and its function is uncertain. The CDR3 runs 17 residues. J gave up 3 bases and V 4 bases, and 12 bases lay outside the gene matches. The CDR3 sequence: CASSPNWRQGEEETQYF. The CDR3 bases are TGCGCCAGCAGTCCCAATTGGAGACAGGGGGAAGAAGAGACCCAGTACTTC.

The V and J genes are TRBV7-6 and TRBJ2-1, with D perhaps matching TRBD1 or TRBD2 (5 bases each). V was pared by 3 bases and J by 0 bases, with 12 bases between. This CDR3 region has 16 residues. Looked up from germline, CDR1 is SGHVS and CDR2 is FNYEAQ. The CDR3 DNA is TGTGCCAGCAGCTTCACCGGGGCAAGCTCCTACAATGAGCAGTTCTTC. This encodes CASSFTGASSYNEQFF.

The chain joins TRBV7-9 to TRBJ1-4; D gene unclear. CDR3 length: 13 residues. Per germline, CDR1 SEHNR and CDR2 FQNEAQ (reference sequence). The ends were cut back, 1 base at V and 7 bases at J, with 7 bases in the middle. The CDR3 reads CASSLVGLEKLFF. DNA for the CDR3: TGTGCCAGCAGCTTAGTAGGGCTTGAAAAACTGTTTTTT.